This TCR beta chain was captured in a study of CD8+ T cells in alopecia areata. Study findings and constraints: One nonresponder leaves baseline CD8+ expansion's link to response uncertain. Under tofacitinib, numerous expanded lesional clonotypes remained detectable in scalp and blood.

TCR sequencing used cDNA made by reverse transcription of extracted RNA. Sequencing was performed with immunoSEQ multiplex PCR; in TCRdb, only in-frame clones are kept and a portion is missing. The profile covers about 120,000 clones, with 53% appearing a single time and around 0.46% taken by the ten largest. Regarding treatment: oral pan-JAK inhibitor, 5-10 mg twice daily. Peripheral blood samples and lesional scalp punch biopsies were obtained from alopecia areata patients. Remarks on this clone: Its matching antigen is unknown.

The receptor was isolated from a human donor with alopecia areata. Here the sequenced sample was CD4+ T cells sorted from blood, taken at week 4, from a patient treated with tofacitinib.

CDR3 amino acids: CASSSLGTKKQYF. The CDR3 coding sequence is TGTGCCAGCAGTTCCCTCGGGACAAAGAAGCAGTACTTC. This sequence joins TRBV6-5 and TRBJ2-7; D might be TRBD1 (6 bases). Germline V lookup: CDR1 MNHEY, CDR2 SVGAGI. The CDR3 totals 13 residues. With 4 bases removed from V and 8 bases from J, the gap between germline ends came to 15 bases.